This T cell receptor beta chain was captured in a study of shared clonotypes between healthy human individuals. Study-wide results and limits: Represented diversity, genetic and exposure-history alike, was limited by few donors. Sequencing depth was predicted to influence how clonotypes are shared among donors. Larger richness was generally estimated for naive than memory subsets.

A single count supports this clone. Its antigen is unknown. Naive CD8 cells, CD45RO-negative and positively selected for CCR7, excluded terminally differentiated effector memory CD45RA+ cells. The deep-level immunoSEQ assay was used. Some clones are missing from TCRdb's copy, which holds only in-frame ones; the method was immunoSEQ multiplex PCR. The sample includes millions of clones, about 94% of them seen just once. V shed 5 bases, J shed 2 bases, and the junction held 13 bases outside the gene matches. This CDR3 is built from 17 residues. The V gene's germline CDR1 is MNHEY and CDR2 SMNVEV (reference sequence).

The V call is TRBV27, the J call TRBJ2-3, with TRBD2 matching 7 bases. The sample consisted of naive CD8+ T cells sorted from blood. The clonotype was recovered from a man aged 18-30 years in good health. This CDR3 is CASSPLEGGPFTDTQYF. CDR3 bases: TGTGCCAGCAGTCCTCTAGAGGGAGGGCCCTTCACAGATACGCAGTATTTT.